This record concerns one T cell receptor beta chain sequence. What it recognizes is unknown. Each CDR3 protein gets one entry after TCRdb re-called the 5' RACE reads with MiXCR. The repertoire holds around 300,000 distinct CDR3 sequences, with less than 25% as singletons. The data originate from a study of CD8 T cells in ankylosing spondylitis. Study-wide findings and caveats: Several of the motif variants were reported before in synovial fluid and blood from reactive arthritis. The authors found the disease-linked clones to be CD8+ and relatively rare in peripheral blood. Matched ankylosing spondylitis synovial fluid reportedly showed significant enrichment of disease-linked clones.

The source of this sequence is a female donor with ankylosing spondylitis or in good health (not recorded which). The material sequenced was blood, either unsorted or a sorted T cell fraction (not recorded which).

The CDR3 reads CASSQDGGMKETQYF. In DNA, the CDR3 is TGTGCCAGCAGCCAAGACGGGGGGATGAAAGAGACCCAGTACTTC. The chain has TRBV3-1 and TRBJ2-5; 7 nucleotides agree with TRBD2. The CDR3 extends over 15 amino acids. CDR1 LGHDT and CDR2 YNNKEL come from the germline V gene (reference sequence). V lost 0 bases to trimming and J lost 3 bases; unmatched junction nucleotides: 4.